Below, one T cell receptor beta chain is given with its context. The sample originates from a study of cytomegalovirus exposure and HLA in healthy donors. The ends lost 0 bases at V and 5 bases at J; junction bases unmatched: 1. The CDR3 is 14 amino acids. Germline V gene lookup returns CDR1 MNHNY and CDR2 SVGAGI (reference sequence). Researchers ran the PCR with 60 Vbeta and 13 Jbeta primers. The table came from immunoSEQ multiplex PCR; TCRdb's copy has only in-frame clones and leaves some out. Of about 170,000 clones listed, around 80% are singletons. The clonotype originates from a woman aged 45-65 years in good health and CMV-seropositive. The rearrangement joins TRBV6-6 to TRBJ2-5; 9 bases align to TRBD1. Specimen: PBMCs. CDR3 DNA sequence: TGTGCCAGCAGTTACTCGGGACAGGGCGAGACCCAGTACTTC. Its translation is CASSYSGQGETQYF.